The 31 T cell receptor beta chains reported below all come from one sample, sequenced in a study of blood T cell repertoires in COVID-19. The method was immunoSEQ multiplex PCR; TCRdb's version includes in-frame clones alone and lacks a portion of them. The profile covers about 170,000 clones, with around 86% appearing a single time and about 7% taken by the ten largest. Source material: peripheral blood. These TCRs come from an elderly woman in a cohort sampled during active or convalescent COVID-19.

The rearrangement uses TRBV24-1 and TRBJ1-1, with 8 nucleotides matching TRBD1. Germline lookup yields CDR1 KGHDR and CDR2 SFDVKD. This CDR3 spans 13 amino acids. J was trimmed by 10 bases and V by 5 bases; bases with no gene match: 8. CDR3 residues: CATSGTQGAGAFF. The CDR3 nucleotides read TGTGCCACCAGTGGTACTCAGGGGGCAGGAGCTTTCTTT.

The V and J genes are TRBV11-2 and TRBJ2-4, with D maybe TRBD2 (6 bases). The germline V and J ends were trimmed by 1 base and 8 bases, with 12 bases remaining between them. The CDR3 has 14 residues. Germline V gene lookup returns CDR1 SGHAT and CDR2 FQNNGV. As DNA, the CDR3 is TGTGCCAGCAGCTTAGGAGGCGGGGTGGACATTCAGTACTTC. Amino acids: CASSLGGGVDIQYF.

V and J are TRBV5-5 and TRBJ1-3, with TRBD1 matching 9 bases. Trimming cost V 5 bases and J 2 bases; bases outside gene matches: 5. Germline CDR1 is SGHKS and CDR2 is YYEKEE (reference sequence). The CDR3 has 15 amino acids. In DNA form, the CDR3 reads TGTGCCAGCAGAACCACAGGGGGCACTGGAAACACCATATATTTT. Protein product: CASRTTGGTGNTIYF.

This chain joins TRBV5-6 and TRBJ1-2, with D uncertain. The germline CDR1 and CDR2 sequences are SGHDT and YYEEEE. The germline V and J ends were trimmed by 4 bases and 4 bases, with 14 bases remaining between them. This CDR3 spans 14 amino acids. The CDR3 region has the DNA TGTGCCAGCAGCCAAACCTTGCGAGTCTATGGCTACACCTTC. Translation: CASSQTLRVYGYTF.

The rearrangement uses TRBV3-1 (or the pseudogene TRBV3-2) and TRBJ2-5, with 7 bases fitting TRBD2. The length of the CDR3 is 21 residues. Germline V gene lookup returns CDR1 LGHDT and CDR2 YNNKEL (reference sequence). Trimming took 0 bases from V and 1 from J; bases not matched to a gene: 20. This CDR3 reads CASSQDPAIPSLGGFQETQYF. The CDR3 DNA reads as TGTGCCAGCAGCCAAGATCCCGCGATTCCGTCCTTGGGGGGGTTCCAAGAGACCCAGTACTTC.

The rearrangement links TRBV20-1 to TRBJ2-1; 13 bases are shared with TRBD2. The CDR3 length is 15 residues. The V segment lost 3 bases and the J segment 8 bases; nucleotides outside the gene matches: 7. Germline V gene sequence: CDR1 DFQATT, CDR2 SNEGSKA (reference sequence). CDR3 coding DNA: TGCAGTGCTAGTTTTGGGACTAGCGGGATCCATGAGCAGTTCTTC. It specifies CSASFGTSGIHEQFF.

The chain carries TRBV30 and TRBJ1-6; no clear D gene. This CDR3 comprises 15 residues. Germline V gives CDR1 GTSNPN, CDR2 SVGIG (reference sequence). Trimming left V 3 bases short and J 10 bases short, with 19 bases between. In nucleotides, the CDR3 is TGTGCCTGGAGGATGAACATTCAGCGTGGGTCACCCCTCCACTTT. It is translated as CAWRMNIQRGSPLHF.

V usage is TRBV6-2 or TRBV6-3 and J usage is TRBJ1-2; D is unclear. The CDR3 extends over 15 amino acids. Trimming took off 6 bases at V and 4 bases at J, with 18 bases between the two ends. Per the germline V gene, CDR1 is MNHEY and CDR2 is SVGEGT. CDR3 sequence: CASSTFHSAIYGYTF. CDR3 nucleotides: TGTGCCAGCAGCACCTTCCACAGTGCGATCTATGGCTACACCTTC.

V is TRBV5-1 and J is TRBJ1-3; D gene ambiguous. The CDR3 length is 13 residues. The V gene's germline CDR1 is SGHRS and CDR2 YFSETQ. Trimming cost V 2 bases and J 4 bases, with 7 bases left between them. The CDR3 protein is CASSLDKGNTIYF. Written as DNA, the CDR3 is TGCGCCAGCAGCTTAGACAAAGGAAACACCATATATTTT.

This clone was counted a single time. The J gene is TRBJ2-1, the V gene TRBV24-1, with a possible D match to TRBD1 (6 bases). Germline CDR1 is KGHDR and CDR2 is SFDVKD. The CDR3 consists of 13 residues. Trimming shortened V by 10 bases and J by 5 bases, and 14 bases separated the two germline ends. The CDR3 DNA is TGTGCCACAAACAGGGAAGGGAACAATGAGCAGTTCTTC. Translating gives CATNREGNNEQFF.

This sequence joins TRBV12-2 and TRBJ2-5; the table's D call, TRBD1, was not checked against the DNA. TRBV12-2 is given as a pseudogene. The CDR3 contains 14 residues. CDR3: CASRLDGTGETQYF. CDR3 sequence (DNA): TGTGCAAGTCGCTTAGATGGGACAGGAGAGACCCAGTACTTC.

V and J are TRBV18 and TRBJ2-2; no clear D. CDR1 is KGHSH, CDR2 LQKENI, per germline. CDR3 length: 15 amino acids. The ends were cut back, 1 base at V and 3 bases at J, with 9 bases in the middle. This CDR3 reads CASSPRADYTGELFF. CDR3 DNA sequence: TGTGCCAGCTCACCACGGGCCGATTACACCGGGGAGCTGTTTTTT.

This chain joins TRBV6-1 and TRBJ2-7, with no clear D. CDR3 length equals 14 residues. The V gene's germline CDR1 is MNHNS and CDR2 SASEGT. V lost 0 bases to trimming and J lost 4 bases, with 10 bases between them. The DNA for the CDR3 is TGTGCCAGCAGTGAAGCTGGCAGTCCTTACGAGCAGTACTTC. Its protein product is CASSEAGSPYEQYF.

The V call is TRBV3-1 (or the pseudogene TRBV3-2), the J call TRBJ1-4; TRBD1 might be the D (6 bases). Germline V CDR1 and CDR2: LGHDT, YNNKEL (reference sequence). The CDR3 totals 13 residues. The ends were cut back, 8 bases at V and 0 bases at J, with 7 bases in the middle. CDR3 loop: CASEGATNEKLFF. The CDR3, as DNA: TGTGCCAGCGAGGGGGCAACTAATGAAAAACTGTTTTTT.

The chain's CDR3 is CASSFLRTYNEQFF. The DNA for the CDR3 is TGTGCCAGCAGCTTTTTGCGGACCTACAATGAGCAGTTCTTC. The chain employs TRBV7-8 and TRBJ2-1; D not certain. V lost 3 bases and J lost 2, with 8 bases in between. CDR1 is SGHVS, CDR2 FQNEAQ, per germline. The CDR3 has 14 amino acids.

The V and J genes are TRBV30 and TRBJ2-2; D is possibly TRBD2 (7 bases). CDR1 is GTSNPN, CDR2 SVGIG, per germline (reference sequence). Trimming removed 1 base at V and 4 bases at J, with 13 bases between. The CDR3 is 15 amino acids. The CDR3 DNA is TGTGCCTGGAGTGCTATCGGGGGGCCCACCGGGGAGCTGTTTTTT. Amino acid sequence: CAWSAIGGPTGELFF.

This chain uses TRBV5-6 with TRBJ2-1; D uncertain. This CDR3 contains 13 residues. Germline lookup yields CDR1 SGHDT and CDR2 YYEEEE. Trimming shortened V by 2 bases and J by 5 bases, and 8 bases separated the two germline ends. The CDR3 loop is CASSFDNNNEQFF. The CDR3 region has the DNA TGTGCCAGCAGCTTTGACAATAACAATGAGCAGTTCTTC. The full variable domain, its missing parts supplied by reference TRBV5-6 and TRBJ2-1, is DAGVTQSPTHLIKTRGQQVTLRCSPKSGHDTVSWYQQALGQGPQFIFQYYEEEERQRGNFPDRFSGHQFPNYSSELNVNALLLGDSALYLCASSFDNNNEQFFGPGTRLTVL.

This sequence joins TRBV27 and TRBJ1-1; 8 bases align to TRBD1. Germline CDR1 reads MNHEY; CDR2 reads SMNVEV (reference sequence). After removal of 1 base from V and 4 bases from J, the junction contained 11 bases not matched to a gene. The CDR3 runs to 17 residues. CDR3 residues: CASSLYSRGLKVTEAFF. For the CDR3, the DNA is TGTGCCAGCAGTTTATATTCCAGGGGGCTAAAGGTCACTGAAGCTTTCTTT.

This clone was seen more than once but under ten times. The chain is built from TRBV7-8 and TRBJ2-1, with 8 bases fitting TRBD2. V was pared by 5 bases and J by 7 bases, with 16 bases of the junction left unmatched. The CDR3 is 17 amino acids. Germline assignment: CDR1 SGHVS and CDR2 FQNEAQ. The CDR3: CASSPLSSGIIRNEQFF. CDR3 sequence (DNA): TGTGCCAGCAGCCCCTTGAGTAGCGGGATAATTAGGAATGAGCAGTTCTTC.

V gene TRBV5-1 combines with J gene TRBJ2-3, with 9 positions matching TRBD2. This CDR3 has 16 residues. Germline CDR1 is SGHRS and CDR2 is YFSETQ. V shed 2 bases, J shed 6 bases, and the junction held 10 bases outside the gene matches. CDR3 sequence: CASSLPSSGGPDTQYF. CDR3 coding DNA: TGCGCCAGCAGCTTACCGTCCAGCGGGGGGCCCGATACGCAGTATTTT.

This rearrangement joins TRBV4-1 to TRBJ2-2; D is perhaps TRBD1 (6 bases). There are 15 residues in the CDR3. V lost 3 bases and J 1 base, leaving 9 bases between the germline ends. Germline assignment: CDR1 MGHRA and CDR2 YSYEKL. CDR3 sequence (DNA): TGCGCCAGCAGCCAGAGGACAGTGAACACCGGGGAGCTGTTTTTT. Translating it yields CASSQRTVNTGELFF.

The CDR3 reads CASSSVGVRDIFNYGYTF. Written as DNA, the CDR3 is TGTGCCAGCAGTTCAGTCGGCGTCCGGGACATCTTTAACTATGGCTACACCTTC. The rearrangement joins TRBV6-2 or TRBV6-3 to TRBJ1-2; a weak D match, TRBD1 (6 bases). Trimming pared 4 bases from V and 1 base from J, leaving 22 bases between. This CDR3 comprises 18 residues. Germline values: CDR1 MNHEY, CDR2 SVGEGT.

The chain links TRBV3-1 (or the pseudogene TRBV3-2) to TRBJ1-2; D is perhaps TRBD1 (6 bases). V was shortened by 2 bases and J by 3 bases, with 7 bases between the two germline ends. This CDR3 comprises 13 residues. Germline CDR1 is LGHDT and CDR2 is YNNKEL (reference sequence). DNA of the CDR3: TGTGCCAGCAGCCAAAACAGGGACTATGGCTACACCTTC. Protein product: CASSQNRDYGYTF.

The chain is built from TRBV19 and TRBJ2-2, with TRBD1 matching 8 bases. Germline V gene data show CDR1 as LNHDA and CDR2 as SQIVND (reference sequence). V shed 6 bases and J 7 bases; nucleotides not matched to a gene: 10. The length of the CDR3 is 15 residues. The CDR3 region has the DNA TGTGCCAGTAGCCCCTTGACAGGGGATGGCGGGGAGCTGTTTTTT. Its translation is CASSPLTGDGGELFF.

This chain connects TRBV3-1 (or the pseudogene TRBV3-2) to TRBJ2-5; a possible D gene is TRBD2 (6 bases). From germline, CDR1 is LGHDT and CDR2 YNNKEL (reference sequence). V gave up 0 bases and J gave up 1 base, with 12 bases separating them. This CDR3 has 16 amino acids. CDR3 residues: CASSQEGSGIQETQYF. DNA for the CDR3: TGTGCCAGCAGCCAAGAAGGTAGCGGCATCCAAGAGACCCAGTACTTC.

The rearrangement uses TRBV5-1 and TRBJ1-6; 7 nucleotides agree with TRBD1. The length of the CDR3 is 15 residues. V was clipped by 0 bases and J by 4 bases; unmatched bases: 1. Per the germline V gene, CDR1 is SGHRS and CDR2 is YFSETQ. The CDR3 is CASSLATGYNSPLHF. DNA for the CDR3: TGCGCCAGCAGCTTGGCGACAGGGTATAATTCACCCCTCCACTTT.

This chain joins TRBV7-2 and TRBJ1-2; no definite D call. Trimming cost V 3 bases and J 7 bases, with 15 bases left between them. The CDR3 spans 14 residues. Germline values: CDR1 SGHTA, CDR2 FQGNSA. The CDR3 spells CASSFRPRGGGYTF. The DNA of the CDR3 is TGTGCCAGCAGCTTTAGGCCTCGGGGTGGTGGCTACACCTTC.

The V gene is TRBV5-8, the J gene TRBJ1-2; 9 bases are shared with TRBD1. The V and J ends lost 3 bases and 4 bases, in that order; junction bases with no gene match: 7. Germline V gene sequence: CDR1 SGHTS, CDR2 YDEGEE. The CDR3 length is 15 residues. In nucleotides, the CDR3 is TGTGCCAGCAGCTGGGGTGGGACAGGGACCTATGGCTACACCTTC. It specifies CASSWGGTGTYGYTF. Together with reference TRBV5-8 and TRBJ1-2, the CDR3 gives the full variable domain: EAGVTQSPTHLIKTRGQQATLRCSPISGHTSVYWYQQALGLGLQFLLWYDEGEERNRGNFPPRFSGRQFPNYSSELNVNALELEDSALYLCASSWGGTGTYGYTFGSGTRLTVV.

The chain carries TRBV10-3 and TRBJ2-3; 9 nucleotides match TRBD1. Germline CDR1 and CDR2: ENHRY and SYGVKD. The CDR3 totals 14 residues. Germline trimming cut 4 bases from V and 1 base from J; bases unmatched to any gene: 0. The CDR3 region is CAISGTGGTDTQYF. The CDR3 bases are TGTGCCATCAGTGGGACAGGGGGCACAGATACGCAGTATTTT.

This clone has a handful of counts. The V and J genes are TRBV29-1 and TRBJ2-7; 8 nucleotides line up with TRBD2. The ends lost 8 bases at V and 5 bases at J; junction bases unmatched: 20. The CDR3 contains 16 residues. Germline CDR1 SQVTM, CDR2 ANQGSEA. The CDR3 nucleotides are TGCAGCTTCTCCCAATCAGCGGCGGGGGGAAAAGACGAGCAGTACTTC. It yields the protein CSFSQSAAGGKDEQYF.

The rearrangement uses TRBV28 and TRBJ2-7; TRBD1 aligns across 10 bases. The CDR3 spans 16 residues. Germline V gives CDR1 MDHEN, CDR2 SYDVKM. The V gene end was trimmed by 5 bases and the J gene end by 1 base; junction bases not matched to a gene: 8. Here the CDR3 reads CASSPEGQGKSYEQYV. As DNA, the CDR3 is TGTGCCAGCAGTCCCGAGGGACAGGGGAAATCCTACGAGCAGTACGTC.